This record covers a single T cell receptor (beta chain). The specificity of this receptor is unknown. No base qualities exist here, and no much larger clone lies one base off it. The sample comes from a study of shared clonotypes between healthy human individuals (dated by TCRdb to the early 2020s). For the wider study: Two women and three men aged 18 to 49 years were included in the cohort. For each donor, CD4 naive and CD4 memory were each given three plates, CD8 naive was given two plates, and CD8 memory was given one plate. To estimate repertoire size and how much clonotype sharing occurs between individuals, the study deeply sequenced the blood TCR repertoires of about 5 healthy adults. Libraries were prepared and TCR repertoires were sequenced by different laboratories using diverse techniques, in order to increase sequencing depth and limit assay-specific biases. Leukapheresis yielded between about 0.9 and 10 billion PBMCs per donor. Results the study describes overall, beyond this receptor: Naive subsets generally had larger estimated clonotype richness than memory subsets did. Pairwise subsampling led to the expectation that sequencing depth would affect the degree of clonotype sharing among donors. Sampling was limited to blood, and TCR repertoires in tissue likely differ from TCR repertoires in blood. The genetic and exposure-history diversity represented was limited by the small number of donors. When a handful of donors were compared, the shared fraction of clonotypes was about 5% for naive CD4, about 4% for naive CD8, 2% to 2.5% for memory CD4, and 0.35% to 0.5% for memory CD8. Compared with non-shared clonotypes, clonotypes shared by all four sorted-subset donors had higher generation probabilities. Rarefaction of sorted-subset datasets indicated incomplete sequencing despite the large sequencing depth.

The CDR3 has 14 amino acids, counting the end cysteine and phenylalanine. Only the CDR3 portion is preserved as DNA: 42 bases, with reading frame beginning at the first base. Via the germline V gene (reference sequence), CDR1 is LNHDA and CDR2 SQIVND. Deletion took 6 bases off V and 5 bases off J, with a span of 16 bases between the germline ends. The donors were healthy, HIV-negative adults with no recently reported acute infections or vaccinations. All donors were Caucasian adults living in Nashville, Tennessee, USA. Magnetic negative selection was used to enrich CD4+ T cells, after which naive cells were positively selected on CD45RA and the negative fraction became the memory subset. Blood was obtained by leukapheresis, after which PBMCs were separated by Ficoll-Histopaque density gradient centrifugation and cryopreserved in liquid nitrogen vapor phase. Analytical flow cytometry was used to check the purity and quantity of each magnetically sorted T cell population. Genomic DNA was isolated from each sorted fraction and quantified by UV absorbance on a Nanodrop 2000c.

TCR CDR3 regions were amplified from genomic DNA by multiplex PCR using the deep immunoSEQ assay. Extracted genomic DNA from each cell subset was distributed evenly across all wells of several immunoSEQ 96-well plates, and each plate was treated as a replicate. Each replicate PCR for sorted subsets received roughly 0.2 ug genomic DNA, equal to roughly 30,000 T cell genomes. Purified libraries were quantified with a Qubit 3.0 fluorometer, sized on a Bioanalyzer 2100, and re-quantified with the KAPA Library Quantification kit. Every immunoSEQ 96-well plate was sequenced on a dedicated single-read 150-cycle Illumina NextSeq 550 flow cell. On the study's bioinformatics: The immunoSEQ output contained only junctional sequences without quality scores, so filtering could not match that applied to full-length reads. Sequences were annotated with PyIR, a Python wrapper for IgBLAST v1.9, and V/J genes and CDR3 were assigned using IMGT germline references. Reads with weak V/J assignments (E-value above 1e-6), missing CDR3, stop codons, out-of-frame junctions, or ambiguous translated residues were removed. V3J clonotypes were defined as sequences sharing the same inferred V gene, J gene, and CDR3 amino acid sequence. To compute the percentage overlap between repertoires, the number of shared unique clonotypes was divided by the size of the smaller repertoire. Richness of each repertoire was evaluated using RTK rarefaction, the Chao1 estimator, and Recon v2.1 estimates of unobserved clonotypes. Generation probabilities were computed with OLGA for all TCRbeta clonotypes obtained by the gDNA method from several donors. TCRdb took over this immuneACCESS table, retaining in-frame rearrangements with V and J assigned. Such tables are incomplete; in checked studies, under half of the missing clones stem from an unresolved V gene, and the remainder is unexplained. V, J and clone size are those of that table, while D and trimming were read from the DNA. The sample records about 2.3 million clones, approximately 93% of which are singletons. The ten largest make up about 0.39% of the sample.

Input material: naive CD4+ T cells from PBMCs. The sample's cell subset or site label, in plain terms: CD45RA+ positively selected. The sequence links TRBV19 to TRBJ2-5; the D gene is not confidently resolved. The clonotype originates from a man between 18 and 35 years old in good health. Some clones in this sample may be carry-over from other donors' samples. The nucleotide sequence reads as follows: TGTGCCAGTAGCCCTACTCCTCCGCGGGAGACCCAGTACTTC. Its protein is CASSPTPPRETQYF.